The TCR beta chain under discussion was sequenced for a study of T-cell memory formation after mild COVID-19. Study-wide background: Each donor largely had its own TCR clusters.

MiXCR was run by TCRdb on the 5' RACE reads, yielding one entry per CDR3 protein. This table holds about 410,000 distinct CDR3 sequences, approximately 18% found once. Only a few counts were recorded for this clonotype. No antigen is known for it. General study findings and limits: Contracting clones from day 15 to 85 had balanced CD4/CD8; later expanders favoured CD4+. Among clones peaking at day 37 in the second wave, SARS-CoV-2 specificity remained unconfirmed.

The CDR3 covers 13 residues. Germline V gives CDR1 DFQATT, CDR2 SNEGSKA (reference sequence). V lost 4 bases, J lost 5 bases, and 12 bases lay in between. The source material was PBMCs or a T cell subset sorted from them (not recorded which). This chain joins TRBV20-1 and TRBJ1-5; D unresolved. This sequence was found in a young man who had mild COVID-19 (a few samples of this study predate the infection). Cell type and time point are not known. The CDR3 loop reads CSANIDPDQPQHF. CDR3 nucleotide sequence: TGCAGTGCTAATATCGACCCGGATCAGCCCCAGCATTTT.